This T cell receptor beta chain was sequenced for a study of T cell changes during pregnancy in multiple sclerosis. Clones were read by immunoSEQ multiplex PCR, and TCRdb kept only the in-frame ones, dropping some. The sample consists of tens of thousands of clones, around 90% of them appearing once. Looked up from germline, CDR1 is SNHLY and CDR2 is FYNNEI. V gave up 11 bases and J gave up 1 base, with 9 bases separating them. This CDR3 spans 13 amino acids. The clonotype originates from a female donor with multiple sclerosis, enrolled in a pregnancy study. The sample here was CD8+ T cells from peripheral blood mononuclear cells, taken before pregnancy. This chain connects TRBV2 to TRBJ1-6, with unresolved D. The CDR3 loop is CAARDSYNSPLHF. For the CDR3, the DNA is TGTGCCGCGAGGGATTCCTATAATTCACCCCTCCACTTT.